This entry lists 27 T cell receptor beta chains sequenced from one sample in a study of cytomegalovirus exposure and HLA in healthy donors. Primers for the PCR totalled 60 Vbeta and 13 Jbeta. The table came from immunoSEQ multiplex PCR; TCRdb's copy has only in-frame clones and leaves some out. The sample has about 160,000 clones; roughly 80% are singletons. The source material was PBMCs. These TCRs come from a man in his fifties or sixties in good health and CMV-seropositive.

The J gene is TRBJ2-5, the V gene TRBV2, with D possibly TRBD1 on 6 matching bases. Looked up from germline, CDR1 is SNHLY and CDR2 is FYNNEI. The CDR3 is 13 amino acids. V was shortened by 8 bases and J by 4 bases, with 14 bases between the two germline ends. The CDR3 DNA is TGTGCCAGCGGAGCTAGACAGGTAGAGACCCAGTACTTC. It encodes CASGARQVETQYF. Looking up the rest from reference TRBV2 and TRBJ2-5 gives the full variable domain: EPEVTQTPSHQVTQMGQEVILRCVPISNHLYFYWYRQILGQKVEFLVSFYNNEISEKSEIFDDQFSVERPDGSNFTLKIRSTKLEDSAMYFCASGARQVETQYFGPGTRLLVL.

The chain carries TRBV30 and TRBJ2-1; 7 positions agree with TRBD2. Per the germline V gene, CDR1 is GTSNPN and CDR2 is SVGIG (reference sequence). CDR3 size: 15 residues. J lost 0 bases, V lost 1 base, and 3 bases had no gene match. As DNA, the CDR3 is TGTGCCTGGAGTGGGCTAGCGGCCTCCTACAATGAGCAGTTCTTC. It codes for CAWSGLAASYNEQFF. The full variable domain, its missing parts supplied by reference TRBV30 and TRBJ2-1, is SQTIHQWPATLVQPVGSPLSLECTVEGTSNPNLYWYRQAAGRGLQLLFYSVGIGQISSEVPQNLSASRPQDRQFILSSKKLLLSDSGFYLCAWSGLAASYNEQFFGPGTRLTVL.

CDR3 in amino acids: CASSFGGAGEQYF. The CDR3 coding sequence is TGTGCCAGCAGTTTTGGGGGGGCGGGGGAGCAGTACTTC. V and J are TRBV28 and TRBJ2-7; a possible D gene is TRBD2 (7 bases). The germline gives CDR1 MDHEN, CDR2 SYDVKM. With 3 bases removed from V and 7 bases from J, the gap between germline ends came to 13 bases. The length of the CDR3 is 13 residues.

The count of this clone is one. The chain uses TRBV5-1 and TRBJ2-5, with 8 positions matching TRBD1. The CDR3 runs 14 residues. V dropped 2 bases and J dropped 4; count of bases not matched to a gene: 4. Germline CDR1 and CDR2: SGHRS and YFSETQ. The DNA for the CDR3 is TGCGCCAGCAGCTTCAGTACAGGGGGAGAGACCCAGTACTTC. Its translation: CASSFSTGGETQYF.

The V call is TRBV5-1, the J call TRBJ1-2, with TRBD1 as a possible D gene (6 bases). The ends were cut back, 4 bases at V and 8 bases at J, with 24 bases in the middle. CDR3 size: 16 residues. Germline CDR1 and CDR2: SGHRS and YFSETQ. The CDR3 region is CASSRTSETGTMGYTF. The CDR3 nucleotides are TGCGCCAGCAGCAGGACCTCCGAGACAGGAACTATGGGCTACACCTTC.

The rearrangement links TRBV6-6 to TRBJ1-5, with D hard to call. Germline CDR1 and CDR2: MNHNY and SVGAGI (reference sequence). The V and J ends lost 3 bases and 5 bases respectively, with 5 bases between them. The CDR3 runs to 12 residues. CDR3 region: CASSYGDQPQHF. CDR3 coding DNA: TGTGCCAGCAGTTATGGAGATCAGCCCCAGCATTTT.

In DNA form, the CDR3 reads TGTGCCAGCAGCCTAAGGGGGGGTCAGCCCCAGCATTTT. Amino acids: CASSLRGGQPQHF. This chain joins TRBV7-3 and TRBJ1-5; possibly TRBD1 for D (6 bases). This CDR3 has 13 residues. The ends were cut back, 5 bases at V and 6 bases at J, with 11 bases in the middle. The germline V gene has CDR1 SGHTA and CDR2 FQGTGA.

The V call is TRBV9, the J call TRBJ1-1; D perhaps matches TRBD1 (6 bases). With 3 bases removed from V and 0 bases from J, the gap between germline ends came to 15 bases. This CDR3 is 16 amino acids long. Germline CDR1 is SGDLS and CDR2 is YYNGEE. The CDR3 sequence: CASSEGGTYLNTEAFF. The CDR3 region has the DNA TGTGCCAGCAGCGAGGGGGGGACGTACCTGAACACTGAAGCTTTCTTT.

V is TRBV19 and J is TRBJ1-2; D might be TRBD1 (5 bases). Germline CDR1 reads LNHDA; CDR2 reads SQIVND (reference sequence). V lost 8 bases and J 6 bases, leaving 22 bases between the germline ends. This CDR3 has 15 amino acids. CDR3 sequence (DNA): TGTGCCAGTGGGTCGAGGCAGGGAATCTTGGATGGCTACACCTTC. The encoded protein is CASGSRQGILDGYTF. Drawing the rest from reference TRBV19 and TRBJ1-2, the complete variable domain is DGGITQSPKYLFRKEGQNVTLSCEQNLNHDAMYWYRQDPGQGLRLIYYSQIVNDFQKGDIAEGYSVSREKKESFPLTVTSAQKNPTAFYLCASGSRQGILDGYTFGSGTRLTVV.

The V and J genes are TRBV7-2 and TRBJ1-6, with 10 bases identical to TRBD1. Germline V lookup: CDR1 SGHTA, CDR2 FQGNSA. The CDR3 spans 14 residues. With V trimmed by 5 bases and J by 12 bases, 7 bases remained unmatched. The CDR3 bases are TGTGCCAGCAGCCCGGGACAGGGGAAAAAACCCCTCCACTTT. Translated: CASSPGQGKKPLHF.

The chain carries TRBV11-2 and TRBJ1-3; D unresolved. The CDR3 sequence is 11 residues long. The ends were cut back, 4 bases at V and 8 bases at J, with 6 bases in the middle. Germline V gene lookup returns CDR1 SGHAT and CDR2 FQNNGV. The DNA for the CDR3 is TGTGCCAGCAGCTCCGGGTACACCATATATTTT. Protein: CASSSGYTIYF.

V gene TRBV27 combines with J gene TRBJ1-5; 12 nucleotides match TRBD1. With 4 bases clipped from V and 0 bases from J, the junction kept 7 bases outside the gene matches. Germline CDR1 reads MNHEY; CDR2 reads SMNVEV (reference sequence). CDR3 length: 18 residues. The CDR3 DNA sequence: TGTGCCAGCAGTTCAACCGGGACAGGGGGCTTTAGCAATCAGCCCCAGCATTTT. Its translation is CASSSTGTGGFSNQPQHF.

CDR3 loop: CASNLGRGRDSYNEQFF. CDR3 DNA: TGTGCCAGCAACCTAGGAAGGGGTAGAGACTCCTACAATGAGCAGTTCTTC. The rearrangement joins TRBV7-8 to TRBJ2-1; weak D call: TRBD1 (5 bases). Germline V gene data show CDR1 as SGHVS and CDR2 as FQNEAQ. CDR3 length equals 17 residues. V gave up 7 bases and J gave up 0 bases, with 19 bases separating them.

The chain carries TRBV28 and TRBJ1-1, with TRBD1 as a possible D gene (5 bases). The CDR3 covers 14 residues. V gave up 3 bases and J gave up 4 bases, with 12 bases separating them. Germline CDR1 MDHEN, CDR2 SYDVKM. The CDR3 reads CASSFGARVTEAFF. The CDR3 coding sequence is TGTGCCAGCAGTTTTGGGGCCAGAGTCACTGAAGCTTTCTTT.

The V gene is TRBV7-3, the J gene TRBJ2-1; D ambiguous. From germline, CDR1 is SGHTA and CDR2 FQGTGA. CDR3 length: 14 amino acids. V lost 5 bases, J lost 6 bases, and 14 bases lay in between. The CDR3 spells CASSPMPGTNEQFF. DNA for the CDR3: TGTGCCAGCAGCCCAATGCCGGGTACCAATGAGCAGTTCTTC.

The CDR3 nucleotides are TGCGCCAGCAGCCCGGGGGGGCGTGAGACCCAGTACTTC. Amino acids: CASSPGGRETQYF. The J gene is TRBJ2-5, the V gene TRBV5-1; 8 nucleotides agree with TRBD2. This CDR3 has 13 amino acids. With 4 bases clipped from V and 5 bases from J, the junction kept 4 bases outside the gene matches. The germline gives CDR1 SGHRS, CDR2 YFSETQ.

This clone has just one count. This chain uses TRBV5-1 with TRBJ2-7, with 10 bases matching TRBD1. CDR1 is SGHRS and CDR2 is YFSETQ in the germline V gene. The V gene end was trimmed by 1 base and the J gene end by 3 bases; junction bases not matched to a gene: 7. The CDR3 has 16 residues. CDR3 sequence: CASSLSPGTGVYEQYF. CDR3 sequence (DNA): TGCGCCAGCAGCTTGAGTCCCGGGACAGGGGTCTACGAGCAGTACTTC.

This rearrangement joins TRBV9 to TRBJ2-5; 7 bases align to TRBD2. With 4 bases clipped from V and 5 bases from J, the junction kept 5 bases outside the gene matches. The CDR3 loop spans 13 amino acids. Germline loops: CDR1 SGDLS, CDR2 YYNGEE. The CDR3 here is CASSFGLGETQYF. The CDR3 DNA reads TGTGCCAGCAGCTTTGGACTAGGGGAGACCCAGTACTTC.

This clone has only a few counts. The chain couples TRBV7-3 to TRBJ2-1, with D hard to call. From germline, CDR1 is SGHTA and CDR2 FQGTGA. V shed 5 bases and J shed 2 bases, with 16 bases lying between them. The CDR3 has 16 residues. Written as DNA, the CDR3 is TGTGCCAGCAGCCCCCCTGGGCAGACCCCCTACAATGAGCAGTTCTTC. It is translated as CASSPPGQTPYNEQFF. Full variable domain (missing parts from reference TRBV7-3 and TRBJ2-1): GAGVSQTPSNKVTEKGKYVELRCDPISGHTALYWYRQSLGQGPEFLIYFQGTGAADDSGLPNDRFFAVRPEGSVSTLKIQRTERGDSAVYLCASSPPGQTPYNEQFFGPGTRLTVL.

A few counts support this clone. V gene TRBV14 combines with J gene TRBJ2-4, with TRBD2 matching over 10 bases. Per germline, CDR1 SGHDN and CDR2 FVKESK. The CDR3 has 20 residues. V trimming: 1 base; J trimming: 1 base; junction bases outside the gene matches: 13. The CDR3 DNA reads TGTGCCAGCAGCCAAGGGATCCGAGCGGGAGGGAGAGTGGCCAAAAACATTCAGTACTTC. Encoded protein: CASSQGIRAGGRVAKNIQYF.

The V gene is TRBV2, the J gene TRBJ2-5; TRBD1 aligns across 8 bases. The DNA end is a closer match to TRBJ2-7, so the J assignment may be wrong. This CDR3 region has 13 residues. CDR1 is SNHLY and CDR2 is FYNNEI in the germline V gene. The CDR3 DNA sequence: TGTGCCAGCAGCCCCAGGGGGCTAAACGAGCAGTACTTC. It codes for CASSPRGLNEQYF.

V is TRBV18 and J is TRBJ2-2; tentatively, D is TRBD1 (6 bases). CDR3 length equals 15 residues. Trimming stripped 8 bases from V and 2 bases from J, with 15 bases between. The germline V gene has CDR1 KGHSH and CDR2 LQKENI. The CDR3 region has the DNA TGTGCCAGCCCCCGACCGGACAGAAACACCGGGGAGCTGTTTTTT. It is translated as CASPRPDRNTGELFF.

This chain joins TRBV28 and TRBJ1-5, with D possibly being TRBD1 (6 bases). The CDR3 loop spans 15 amino acids. V lost 8 bases to trimming and J lost 0 bases, with 14 bases between them. Germline values: CDR1 MDHEN, CDR2 SYDVKM. The CDR3 is CASAPNRASNQPQHF. The CDR3 DNA reads as TGTGCCAGCGCTCCCAACAGGGCTAGCAATCAGCCCCAGCATTTT.

V gene TRBV9 combines with J gene TRBJ1-3; TRBD1 matches at 7 bases. Per the germline V gene, CDR1 is SGDLS and CDR2 is YYNGEE. V shed 2 bases and J 3 bases; nucleotides not matched to a gene: 8. This CDR3 contains 16 residues. CDR3 sequence (DNA): TGTGCCAGCAGCGTTGCCGGGACAGCTAGTGGAAACACCATATATTTT. Residues: CASSVAGTASGNTIYF.

This clone has just one count. This chain connects TRBV9 to TRBJ1-1, with 8 bases identical to TRBD1. V was pared by 6 bases and J by 2 bases, with 6 bases of the junction left unmatched. The CDR3 runs to 14 residues. CDR1 is SGDLS, CDR2 YYNGEE, per germline. The CDR3 sequence: CASTLTGANTEAFF. The CDR3, as DNA: TGTGCCAGCACCTTGACAGGGGCTAACACTGAAGCTTTCTTT.

The genes are TRBV7-3 and TRBJ2-1; 8 bases align to TRBD2. Germline CDR1 is SGHTA and CDR2 is FQGTGA. The length of the CDR3 is 17 residues. Losses at the gene ends were 4 bases for V and 6 bases for J; bases not matched to a gene: 14. The CDR3 DNA sequence: TGTGCCAGCAGCTATGGCTTCGGACTAGCACAGGCCAATGAGCAGTTCTTC. Its translation is CASSYGFGLAQANEQFF.

The chain recombines TRBV7-9 with TRBJ2-3, with 7 bases matching TRBD2. Looked up from germline, CDR1 is SEHNR and CDR2 is FQNEAQ (reference sequence). The CDR3 covers 13 residues. Germline trimming cut 11 bases from V and 2 bases from J; bases unmatched to any gene: 7. The chain's CDR3 is CARTGGNTDTQYF. As DNA, the CDR3 is TGTGCCCGGACGGGGGGAAACACAGATACGCAGTATTTT.